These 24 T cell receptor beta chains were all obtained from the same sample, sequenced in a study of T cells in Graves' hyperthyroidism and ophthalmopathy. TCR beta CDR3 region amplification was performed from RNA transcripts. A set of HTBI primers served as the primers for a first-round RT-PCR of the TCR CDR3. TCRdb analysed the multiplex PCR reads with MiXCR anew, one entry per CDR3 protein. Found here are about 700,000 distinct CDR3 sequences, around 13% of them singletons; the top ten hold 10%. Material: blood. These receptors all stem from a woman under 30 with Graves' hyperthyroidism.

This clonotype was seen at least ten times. The CDR3 region has the DNA TGCAGCGTTGTCGGGGTCCGGGAGCAGTTCTTC. Protein: CSVVGVREQFF. The chain combines TRBV29-1 with TRBJ2-1, with D perhaps matching TRBD2 (5 bases). V lost 4 bases and J 10 bases, leaving 11 bases between the germline ends. There are 11 residues in the CDR3. Germline lookup yields CDR1 SQVTM and CDR2 ANQGSEA.

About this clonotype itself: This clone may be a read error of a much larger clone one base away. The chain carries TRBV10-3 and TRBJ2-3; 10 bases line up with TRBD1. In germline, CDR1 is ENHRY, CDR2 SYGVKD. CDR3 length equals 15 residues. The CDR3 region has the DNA TGTGCCTTCAGGGGGGACAGGGGAATCCCAGATACGCAGTATTTT. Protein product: CAFRGDRGIPDTQYF.

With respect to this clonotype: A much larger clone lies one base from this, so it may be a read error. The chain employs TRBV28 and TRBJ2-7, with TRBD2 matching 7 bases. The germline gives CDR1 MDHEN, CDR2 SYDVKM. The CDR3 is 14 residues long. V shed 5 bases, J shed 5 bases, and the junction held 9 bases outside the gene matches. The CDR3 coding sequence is TGTGCCAGCAGTCTTGGGGGAGGGCAGAACGAGCAGTACTTC. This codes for CASSLGGGQNEQYF.

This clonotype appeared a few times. CDR3 amino acids: CASSQDLGQGRLQPQHF. The CDR3 DNA sequence: TGCGCCAGCAGCCAAGATCTCGGACAGGGGCGCCTTCAGCCCCAGCATTTT. The rearrangement links TRBV4-1 to TRBJ1-5, with 9 nucleotides matching TRBD1. Germline CDR1 and CDR2: MGHRA and YSYEKL. After removal of 0 bases from V and 6 bases from J, the junction contained 9 bases not matched to a gene. The CDR3 runs to 17 residues.

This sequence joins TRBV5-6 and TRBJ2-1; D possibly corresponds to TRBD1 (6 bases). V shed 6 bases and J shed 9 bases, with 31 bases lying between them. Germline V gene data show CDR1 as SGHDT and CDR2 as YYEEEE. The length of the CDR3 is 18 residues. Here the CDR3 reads CASIWGPGQGVGQFEQFF. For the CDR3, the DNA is TGTGCCAGCATCTGGGGGCCGGGTCAGGGTGTGGGCCAATTTGAGCAGTTCTTC.

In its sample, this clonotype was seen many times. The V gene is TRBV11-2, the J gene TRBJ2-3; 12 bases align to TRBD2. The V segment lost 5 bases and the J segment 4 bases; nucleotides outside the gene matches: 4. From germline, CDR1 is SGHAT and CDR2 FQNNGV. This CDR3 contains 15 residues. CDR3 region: CASSMLAGGADTQYF. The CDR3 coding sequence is TGTGCCAGCAGCATGCTAGCGGGAGGGGCAGATACGCAGTATTTT.

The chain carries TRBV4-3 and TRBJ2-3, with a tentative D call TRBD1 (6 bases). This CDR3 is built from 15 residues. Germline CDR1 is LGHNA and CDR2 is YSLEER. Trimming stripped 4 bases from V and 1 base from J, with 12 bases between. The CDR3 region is CASSLSQGRTDTQYF. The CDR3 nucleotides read TGCGCCAGCAGCCTCTCACAGGGTCGCACAGATACGCAGTATTTT.

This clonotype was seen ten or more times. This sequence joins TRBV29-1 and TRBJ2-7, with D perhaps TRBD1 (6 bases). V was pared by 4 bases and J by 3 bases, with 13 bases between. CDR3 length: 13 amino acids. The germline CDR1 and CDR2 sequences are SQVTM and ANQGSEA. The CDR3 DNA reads TGCAGCGTTGTGCCCACAGGGATCTACGAGCAGTACTTC. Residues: CSVVPTGIYEQYF.

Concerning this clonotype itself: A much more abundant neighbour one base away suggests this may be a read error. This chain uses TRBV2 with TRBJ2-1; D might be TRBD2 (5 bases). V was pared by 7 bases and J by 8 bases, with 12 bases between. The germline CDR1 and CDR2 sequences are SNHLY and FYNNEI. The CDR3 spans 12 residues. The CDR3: CASIGDGDEQFF. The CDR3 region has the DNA TGTGCCAGCATCGGGGATGGGGATGAGCAGTTCTTC.

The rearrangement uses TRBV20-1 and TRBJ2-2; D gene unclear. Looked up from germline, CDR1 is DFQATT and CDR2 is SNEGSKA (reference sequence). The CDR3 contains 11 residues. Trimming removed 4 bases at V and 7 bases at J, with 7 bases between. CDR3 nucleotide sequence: TGCAGTGCTATTTTAGGCGGGGAGCTGTTTTTT. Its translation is CSAILGGELFF.

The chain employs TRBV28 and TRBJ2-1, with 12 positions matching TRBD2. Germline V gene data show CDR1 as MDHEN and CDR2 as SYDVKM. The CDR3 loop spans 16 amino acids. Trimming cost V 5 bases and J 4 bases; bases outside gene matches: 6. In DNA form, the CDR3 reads TGTGCCAGCAGTCGCACGACTAGCGGGGGATACAATGAGCAGTTCTTC. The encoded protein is CASSRTTSGGYNEQFF.

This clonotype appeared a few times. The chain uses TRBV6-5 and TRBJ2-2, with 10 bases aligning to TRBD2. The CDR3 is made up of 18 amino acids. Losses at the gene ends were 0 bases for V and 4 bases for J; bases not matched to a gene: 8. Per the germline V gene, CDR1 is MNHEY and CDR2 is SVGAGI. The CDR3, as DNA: TGTGCCAGCAGTTACTCGACCCCTAGCGGGAGCCTCACCGGGGAGCTGTTTTTT. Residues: CASSYSTPSGSLTGELFF.

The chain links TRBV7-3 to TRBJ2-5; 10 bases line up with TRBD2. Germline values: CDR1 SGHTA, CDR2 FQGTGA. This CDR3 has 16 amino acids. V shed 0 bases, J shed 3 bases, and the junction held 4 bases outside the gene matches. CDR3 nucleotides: TGTGCCAGCAGCTTAACCGTACTAGCGGGAAAAGAGACCCAGTACTTC. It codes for CASSLTVLAGKETQYF.

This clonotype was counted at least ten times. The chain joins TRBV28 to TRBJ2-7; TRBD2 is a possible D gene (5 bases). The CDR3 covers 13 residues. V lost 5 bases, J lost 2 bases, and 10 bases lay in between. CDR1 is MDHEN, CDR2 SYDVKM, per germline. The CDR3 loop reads CASSLANTYEQYF. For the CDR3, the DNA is TGTGCCAGCAGTCTAGCAAATACCTACGAGCAGTACTTC.

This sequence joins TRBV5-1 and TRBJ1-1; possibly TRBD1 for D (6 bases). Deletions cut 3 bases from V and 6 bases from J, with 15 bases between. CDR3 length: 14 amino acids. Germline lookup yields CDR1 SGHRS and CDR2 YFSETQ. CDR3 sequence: CASSSGGAVAEAFF. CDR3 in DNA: TGCGCCAGCAGCTCCGGGGGGGCGGTAGCTGAAGCTTTCTTT.

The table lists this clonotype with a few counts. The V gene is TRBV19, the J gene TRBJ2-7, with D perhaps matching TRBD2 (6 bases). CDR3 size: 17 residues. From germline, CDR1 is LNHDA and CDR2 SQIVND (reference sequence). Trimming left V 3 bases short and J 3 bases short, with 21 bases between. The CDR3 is CASSMGRGLSPNYEQYF. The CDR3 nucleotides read TGTGCCAGTAGTATGGGTCGGGGACTTTCCCCCAACTACGAGCAGTACTTC.

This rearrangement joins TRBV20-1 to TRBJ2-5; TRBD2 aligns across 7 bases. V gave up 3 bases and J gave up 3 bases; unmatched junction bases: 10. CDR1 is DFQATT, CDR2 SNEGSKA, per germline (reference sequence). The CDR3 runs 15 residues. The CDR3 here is CSASPGGGVKETQYF. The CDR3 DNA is TGCAGTGCTAGCCCCGGTGGGGGGGTGAAAGAGACCCAGTACTTC.

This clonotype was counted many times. The CDR3 is CASSYTGEGEQFF. DNA for the CDR3: TGTGCCAGCAGTTACACTGGGGAGGGTGAGCAGTTCTTC. V usage is TRBV14 and J usage is TRBJ2-1, with 7 bases fitting TRBD2. J was trimmed by 9 bases and V by 6 bases; bases with no gene match: 8. The CDR3 totals 13 residues. Germline V gene data show CDR1 as SGHDN and CDR2 as FVKESK.

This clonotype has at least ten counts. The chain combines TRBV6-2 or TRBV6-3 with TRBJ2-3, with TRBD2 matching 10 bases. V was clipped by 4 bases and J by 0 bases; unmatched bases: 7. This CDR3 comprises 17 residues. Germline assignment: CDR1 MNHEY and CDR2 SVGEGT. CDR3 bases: TGTGCCAGCAGTTTCGGGTGGACTAGCGGTAGCACAGATACGCAGTATTTT. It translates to CASSFGWTSGSTDTQYF.

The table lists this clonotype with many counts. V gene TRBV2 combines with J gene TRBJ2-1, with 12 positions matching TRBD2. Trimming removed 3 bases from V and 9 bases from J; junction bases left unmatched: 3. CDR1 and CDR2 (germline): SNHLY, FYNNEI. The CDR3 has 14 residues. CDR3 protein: CASSDPGLAGEQFF. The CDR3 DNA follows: TGTGCCAGCAGTGACCCGGGACTAGCGGGTGAGCAGTTCTTC.

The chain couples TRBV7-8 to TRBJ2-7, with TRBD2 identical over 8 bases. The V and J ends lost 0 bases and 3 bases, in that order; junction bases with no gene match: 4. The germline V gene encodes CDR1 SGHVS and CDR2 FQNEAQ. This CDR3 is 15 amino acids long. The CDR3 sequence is CASSLAETSDYEQYF. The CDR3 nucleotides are TGTGCCAGCAGCTTAGCCGAGACTAGCGACTACGAGCAGTACTTC. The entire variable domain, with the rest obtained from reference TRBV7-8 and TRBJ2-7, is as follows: GAGVSQSPRYKVAKRGQDVALRCDPISGHVSLFWYQQALGQGPEFLTYFQNEAQLDKSGLPSDRFFAERPEGSVSTLKIQRTQQEDSAVYLCASSLAETSDYEQYFGPGTRLTVT.

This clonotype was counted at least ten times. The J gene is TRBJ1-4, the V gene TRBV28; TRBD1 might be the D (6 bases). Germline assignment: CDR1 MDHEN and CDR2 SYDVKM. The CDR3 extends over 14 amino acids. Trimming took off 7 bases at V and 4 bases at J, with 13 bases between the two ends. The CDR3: CASTRTDNNEKLFF. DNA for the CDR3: TGTGCCAGCACTAGGACAGACAATAATGAAAAACTGTTTTTT.

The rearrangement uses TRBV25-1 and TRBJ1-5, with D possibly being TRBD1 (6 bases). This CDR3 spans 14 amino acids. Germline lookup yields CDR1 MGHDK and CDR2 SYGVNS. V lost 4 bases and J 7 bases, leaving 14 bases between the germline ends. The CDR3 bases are TGTGCCAGCAGTGCGACAGGCACCGGGCAGCCCCAGCATTTT. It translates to CASSATGTGQPQHF.

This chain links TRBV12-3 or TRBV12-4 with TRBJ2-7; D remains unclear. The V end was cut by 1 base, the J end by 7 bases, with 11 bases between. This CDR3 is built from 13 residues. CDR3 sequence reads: CASSLGTLGEQYF. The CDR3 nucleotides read TGTGCCAGCAGTTTAGGAACCCTGGGAGAGCAGTACTTC.